Presented here are 21 T cell receptor beta chains from one specimen sequenced in a study of molecular identifiers for immune sequencing clone quantification. MiXCR, run by TCRdb on the PCR reads, gives a single entry per CDR3 protein. This table holds about half a million distinct CDR3 sequences, around a fifth found once. Material: naive CD8+ T cells from blood, with Jurkat cell RNA spiked in. The subset was: FACS-sorted CD8+CD4-CCR7+CD45RA+ naive T cells. These receptors originate from a human donor in good health. Some libraries in this study had Jurkat cell RNA spiked in.

The V gene is TRBV7-6, the J gene TRBJ2-7; no firm D call. Germline loops: CDR1 SGHVS, CDR2 FNYEAQ. The CDR3 is made up of 13 amino acids. V was shortened by 3 bases and J by 3 bases, with 9 bases between the two germline ends. The CDR3 DNA reads as TGTGCCAGCAGCTTGGCGGAGCGCTACGAGCAGTACTTC. Amino acids: CASSLAERYEQYF.

The chain joins TRBV19 to TRBJ2-7; 9 nucleotides line up with TRBD2. V trimming: 4 bases; J trimming: 2 bases; junction bases outside the gene matches: 3. Germline V lookup: CDR1 LNHDA, CDR2 SQIVND (reference sequence). This CDR3 is built from 14 residues. The CDR3 DNA is TGTGCCAGTAGTACTCTAGCGGGAACCTACGAGCAGTACTTC. Its translation is CASSTLAGTYEQYF.

J is TRBJ2-1 and V is TRBV28; 8 positions match TRBD2. The CDR3 covers 18 residues. Germline lookup yields CDR1 MDHEN and CDR2 SYDVKM. Germline trimming cut 6 bases from V and 5 bases from J; bases unmatched to any gene: 18. The DNA of the CDR3 is TGTGCCAGCAGCCGACCGGGTGCGGGAGGCCTTATGGACAATGAGCAGTTCTTC. Translated, it gives CASSRPGAGGLMDNEQFF. The full variable domain, with the rest looked up from reference TRBV28 and TRBJ2-1, is DVKVTQSSRYLVKRTGEKVFLECVQDMDHENMFWYRQDPGLGLRLIYFSYDVKMKEKGDIPEGYSVSREKKERFSLILESASTNQTSMYLCASSRPGAGGLMDNEQFFGPGTRLTVL.

The CDR3 DNA follows: TGTGCCAGCAGTGGCCGCGAGATAAACACTGAAGCTTTCTTT. Translating gives CASSGREINTEAFF. The V gene is TRBV6-1, the J gene TRBJ1-1, with no clear D. CDR1 MNHNS and CDR2 SASEGT come from the germline V gene. CDR3 length: 14 residues. Deletions cut 4 bases from V and 2 bases from J, with 11 bases between.

This clonotype was seen repeatedly, ten times or more. The chain couples TRBV4-3 to TRBJ1-5, with D possibly TRBD1 on 5 matching bases. This CDR3 spans 16 amino acids. Trimming left V 0 bases short and J 1 base short, with 10 bases between. Per germline, CDR1 LGHNA and CDR2 YSLEER. DNA of the CDR3: TGCGCCAGCAGCCAAGATTGGGGGACCAGCAATCAGCCCCAGCATTTT. This gives the protein CASSQDWGTSNQPQHF.

On this clonotype: The junction departs from the called germline gene at one end, perhaps through a read error. The CDR3 is CASSLVRARLPNEQFF. The CDR3 DNA is TGTGCTAGTAGTTTGGTACGGGCTCGACTACCCAATGAGCAGTTCTTC. J is TRBJ2-1 and V is TRBV12-5; TRBD2 might be the D (5 bases). Germline CDR1 reads LGHNT; CDR2 reads FRNRAP. The CDR3 extends over 16 amino acids.

The chain is built from TRBV20-1 and TRBJ2-2; TRBD2 might be the D (5 bases). The CDR3 spans 15 residues. Germline assignment: CDR1 DFQATT and CDR2 SNEGSKA (reference sequence). V lost 5 bases, J lost 7 bases, and 20 bases lay in between. CDR3 amino acids: CSAATPLGDVGELFF. In DNA form, the CDR3 reads TGCAGTGCTGCGACGCCCCTGGGAGATGTCGGGGAGCTGTTTTTT.

This clonotype was observed at least ten times. This chain connects TRBV20-1 to TRBJ1-1; no clear D gene. The CDR3 is 12 amino acids. Germline V gene lookup returns CDR1 DFQATT and CDR2 SNEGSKA (reference sequence). Trimming removed 4 bases at V and 2 bases at J, with 8 bases between. The CDR3 spells CSAIPINTEAFF. The CDR3 nucleotides read TGCAGTGCTATTCCAATTAACACTGAAGCTTTCTTT.

This clonotype appeared many times. The chain carries TRBV12-3 or TRBV12-4 and TRBJ1-5, with D hard to call. The CDR3 spans 13 residues. V lost 6 bases to trimming and J lost 4 bases, with 10 bases between them. CDR3 sequence reads: CASRFEENQPQHF. The DNA for the CDR3 is TGTGCCAGCAGGTTCGAAGAAAATCAGCCCCAGCATTTT.

The chain links TRBV4-3 to TRBJ1-1; a weak D match, TRBD1 (5 bases). The CDR3 spans 16 residues. Germline values: CDR1 LGHNA, CDR2 YSLEER. The V end was cut by 2 bases, the J end by 1 base, with 14 bases between. The CDR3: CASSQNFGAKNTEAFF. CDR3 nucleotides: TGCGCCAGCAGCCAAAATTTCGGGGCGAAGAACACTGAAGCTTTCTTT.

Comments on this clonotype: Compared with germline, one end of the junction differs, possibly owing to a read error. This sequence joins TRBV27 and TRBJ2-1; TRBD2 matches at 13 bases. Per germline, CDR1 MNHEY and CDR2 SMNVEV (reference sequence). The CDR3 contains 14 residues. The CDR3, as DNA: TGTGTCAGCAGTCAACTAGCGGGGGGGGCCGAGCAGTTCTTC. Encoded protein: CVSSQLAGGAEQFF.

This clonotype was detected a few times. DNA of the CDR3: TGTGCCAGCAGTTTCACGGAGACAGATACGCAGTATTTT. Translated: CASSFTETDTQYF. The chain couples TRBV12-3 or TRBV12-4 to TRBJ2-3; D remains ambiguous. V lost 3 bases and J 3 bases, leaving 7 bases between the germline ends. The CDR3 is 13 amino acids.

This clonotype was detected ten times or more. The V gene is TRBV12-5, the J gene TRBJ1-1; no firm D call. The CDR3 has 12 amino acids. Trimming pared 3 bases from V and 4 bases from J, leaving 6 bases between. In germline, CDR1 is LGHNT, CDR2 FRNRAP. The CDR3 nucleotides read TGTGCTAGTGGTTTAATGGGCACTGAAGCTTTCTTT. Encoded protein: CASGLMGTEAFF.

This clonotype was seen a handful of times. The CDR3, as DNA: TGTGCCAGCAGTTATCGGGCTATACAAGAGACCCAGTACTTC. Protein: CASSYRAIQETQYF. The chain is built from TRBV6-2 or TRBV6-3 and TRBJ2-5; D unclear. CDR3 size: 14 residues. V lost 3 bases and J lost 2, with 10 bases in between. CDR1 is MNHEY, CDR2 SVGEGT, per germline.

V gene TRBV6-5 combines with J gene TRBJ2-2; D may correspond to TRBD1 or TRBD2 (6 bases each). V lost 1 base and J lost 7, with 13 bases in between. The CDR3 loop spans 15 amino acids. Per the germline V gene, CDR1 is MNHEY and CDR2 is SVGAGI. CDR3 nucleotide sequence: TGTGCCAGCAGTTACTGGTCGGGGGCGGACGGGGAGCTGTTTTTT. As protein: CASSYWSGADGELFF.

This clonotype has a handful of counts. The chain joins TRBV30 to TRBJ2-7; D is ambiguous. The CDR3 length is 17 residues. Germline V gives CDR1 GTSNPN, CDR2 SVGIG (reference sequence). The V and J ends lost 0 bases and 2 bases respectively, with 20 bases between them. The CDR3 protein is CAWSVLGPGLGPYEQYF. The CDR3 nucleotides are TGTGCCTGGAGTGTACTTGGTCCCGGATTGGGTCCCTACGAGCAGTACTTC. The full variable domain, completed using reference TRBV30 and TRBJ2-7, is SQTIHQWPATLVQPVGSPLSLECTVEGTSNPNLYWYRQAAGRGLQLLFYSVGIGQISSEVPQNLSASRPQDRQFILSSKKLLLSDSGFYLCAWSVLGPGLGPYEQYFGPGTRLTVT.

About this clonotype: A much bigger clone sits one base away, suggesting this may be a read error. The rearrangement links TRBV4-3 to TRBJ1-2; D possibly corresponds to TRBD1 (6 bases). The CDR3 length is 17 residues. V shed 0 bases and J shed 4 bases, with 18 bases lying between them. Germline CDR1 LGHNA, CDR2 YSLEER. The CDR3, as DNA: TGCGCCAGCAGCCAAGATTTGCAGGACAGTAGTTTCTATGGCTACACCTTC. It codes for CASSQDLQDSSFYGYTF.

This clonotype was observed a handful of times. The chain is built from TRBV12-3 or TRBV12-4 and TRBJ2-6; unclear D gene. The CDR3 totals 16 residues. Trimming shortened V by 2 bases and J by 2 bases, and 10 bases separated the two germline ends. In DNA, the CDR3 is TGTGCCAGCAGTTTATTTTTGGATCCTGGGGCCAACGTCCTGACTTTC. This codes for CASSLFLDPGANVLTF.

V is TRBV24-1 and J is TRBJ2-3; 15 nucleotides line up with TRBD2. Looked up from germline, CDR1 is KGHDR and CDR2 is SFDVKD. The ends lost 5 bases at V and 4 bases at J; junction bases unmatched: 3. This CDR3 is 16 amino acids long. Here the CDR3 DNA reads TGTGCCACCAGTGCCCGGACTAGCGGGGGGGCAGATACGCAGTATTTT. It yields the protein CATSARTSGGADTQYF.

Only a few counts were recorded for this clonotype. The chain is built from TRBV27 and TRBJ2-3; 10 positions match TRBD2. The CDR3 runs 17 residues. Germline V gene sequence: CDR1 MNHEY, CDR2 SMNVEV (reference sequence). V shed 8 bases and J 2 bases; nucleotides not matched to a gene: 13. DNA of the CDR3: TGTGCCAGCGGGCCAATGCTAGCGGGGGACCCCACAGATACGCAGTATTTT. Translation gives CASGPMLAGDPTDTQYF.

The table lists this clonotype with many counts. The V call is TRBV4-1, the J call TRBJ2-3, with a possible D match to TRBD2 (5 bases). The V end lost 0 bases, the J end lost 0 bases, and 13 bases lay between the germline ends. Germline CDR1 and CDR2: MGHRA and YSYEKL. This CDR3 is built from 17 residues. CDR3 in amino acids: CASSQELAGTSTDTQYF. The CDR3, as DNA: TGCGCCAGCAGCCAAGAGCTCGCGGGTACTAGCACAGATACGCAGTATTTT.